The 25 T cell receptor beta chains presented below share a single source sample, sequenced in a study of early T cells in non-severe SARS-CoV-2 infection. TCRdb re-called the 5' RACE reads with MiXCR, one entry per CDR3 protein. The sample carries about 52,000 distinct CDR3 sequences, 9.5% to 13% recorded once. Material for sequencing was whole blood. The receptor source for this set is an adult who was a healthcare worker with PCR-confirmed SARS-CoV-2 infection or an uninfected control (not recorded which).

This clonotype was seen only a few times. The genes are TRBV10-3 and TRBJ2-7; 10 bases match TRBD1. Germline assignment: CDR1 ENHRY and CDR2 SYGVKD. V lost 6 bases, J lost 5 bases, and 4 bases stayed unmatched. This CDR3 has 13 amino acids. The CDR3 region has the DNA TGTGCCATCAGGGGGACAGGGGACCACGAGCAGTACTTC. Its translation is CAIRGTGDHEQYF.

This clonotype was counted many times. The CDR3 region is CASSANNEQFF. CDR3 coding DNA: TGCGCCAGCAGCGCGAACAATGAGCAGTTCTTC. V and J are TRBV10-2 and TRBJ2-1; no clear D. The V end lost 6 bases, the J end lost 5 bases, and 5 bases lay between the germline ends. The CDR3 loop spans 11 amino acids. In germline, CDR1 is WSHSY, CDR2 SAAADI.

This clonotype was detected ten times or more. V usage is TRBV12-2 and J usage is TRBJ1-5. TRBV12-2 is deemed a pseudogene. The CDR3 covers 14 residues. The CDR3 reads CASRLVSLNQPQHF. The DNA of the CDR3 is TGTGCAAGTCGCTTAGTGAGCCTCAATCAGCCCCAGCATTTT.

This clonotype was detected only once. The J gene is TRBJ2-2, the V gene TRBV6-6; a weak D match, TRBD2 (6 bases). The germline V gene has CDR1 MNHNY and CDR2 SVGAGI (reference sequence). The CDR3 spans 12 residues. Between the trimmed V and J ends, which lost 6 bases and 6 bases, there was a span of 8 bases. The CDR3 spells CASSPSAGELFF. DNA of the CDR3: TGTGCCAGCAGCCCTAGCGCCGGGGAGCTGTTTTTT.

In its sample, this clonotype was seen many times. V and J are TRBV7-9 and TRBJ1-2; D is uncertain. CDR3 length: 14 amino acids. V was shortened by 2 bases and J by 0 bases, with 7 bases between the two germline ends. The germline CDR1 and CDR2 sequences are SEHNR and FQNEAQ (reference sequence). CDR3 loop: CASSLSYTNYGYTF. CDR3 bases: TGTGCCAGCAGCTTATCTTATACTAACTATGGCTACACCTTC.

This clonotype was recorded at least ten times. This chain uses TRBV20-1 with TRBJ1-6; perhaps TRBD1 as D (5 bases). CDR3 size: 14 residues. Per the germline V gene, CDR1 is DFQATT and CDR2 is SNEGSKA (reference sequence). With 5 bases removed from V and 8 bases from J, the gap between germline ends came to 16 bases. The CDR3 sequence is CSAPGALPDSPLHF. CDR3 nucleotide sequence: TGCAGTGCTCCCGGGGCCCTCCCCGATTCACCCCTCCACTTT.

The table lists this clonotype with a few counts. V usage is TRBV20-1 and J usage is TRBJ2-1, with TRBD2 identical over 7 bases. The germline V gene has CDR1 DFQATT and CDR2 SNEGSKA (reference sequence). This CDR3 comprises 11 residues. The V and J ends lost 6 bases and 7 bases, in that order; junction bases with no gene match: 3. The CDR3 nucleotides are TGCAGTGCCTTTAGCGGGAATGAGCAGTTCTTC. Protein: CSAFSGNEQFF.

This clonotype has a handful of counts. The V call is TRBV10-3, the J call TRBJ2-7; 9 bases map to TRBD1. Germline V gene sequence: CDR1 ENHRY, CDR2 SYGVKD. V shed 10 bases, J shed 2 bases, and the junction held 3 bases outside the gene matches. The CDR3 totals 12 residues. The CDR3 nucleotides read TGTGCCACCTGGACAGGGGCCTACGAGCAGTACTTC. As protein: CATWTGAYEQYF.

The chain is built from TRBV7-8 and TRBJ2-7, with TRBD2 identical over 8 bases. CDR1 and CDR2 (germline): SGHVS, FQNEAQ. The V segment lost 4 bases and the J segment 5 bases; nucleotides outside the gene matches: 10. The CDR3 is 15 amino acids. The chain's CDR3 is CASSSLAGGGNEQYF. In DNA, the CDR3 is TGTGCCAGCAGCTCCCTAGCGGGCGGGGGGAACGAGCAGTACTTC.

There are many counts of this clonotype. The chain combines TRBV20-1 with TRBJ1-1; no clear D gene. The CDR3 loop spans 13 amino acids. Germline V gene sequence: CDR1 DFQATT, CDR2 SNEGSKA (reference sequence). With 3 bases removed from V and 0 bases from J, the gap between germline ends came to 8 bases. The CDR3 region is CSASGRLNTEAFF. The CDR3 bases are TGCAGTGCTAGCGGACGGCTGAACACTGAAGCTTTCTTT.

The gene calls are TRBV6-2 or TRBV6-3 and TRBJ2-7; D gene uncertain. The germline V gene encodes CDR1 MNHEY and CDR2 SVGEGT. V was shortened by 2 bases and J by 3 bases, with 5 bases between the two germline ends. There are 12 residues in the CDR3. CDR3 sequence: CASSYTNYEQYF. The CDR3 coding sequence is TGTGCCAGCAGTTACACCAACTACGAGCAGTACTTC.

The chain uses TRBV12-3 or TRBV12-4 and TRBJ2-5; D not resolved. The CDR3 is made up of 12 amino acids. The V gene lost 5 bases and the J gene lost 7 bases, with 11 bases spanning the gap. The CDR3 DNA follows: TGTGCCAGCAGTAAGGCGGTCGGGACCCAGTACTTC. Its translation: CASSKAVGTQYF.

This clonotype was counted a few times. J is TRBJ2-3 and V is TRBV14, with D possibly TRBD2 on 6 matching bases. This CDR3 region has 15 residues. Per the germline V gene, CDR1 is SGHDN and CDR2 is FVKESK. Trimming removed 4 bases at V and 0 bases at J, with 11 bases between. The DNA for the CDR3 is TGTGCCAGCAGCCGACTAGGGATTAGCACAGATACGCAGTATTTT. It specifies CASSRLGISTDTQYF.

The chain has TRBV11-2 and TRBJ2-3, with a tentative D call TRBD2 (6 bases). The V gene lost 4 bases and the J gene lost 0 bases, with 14 bases spanning the gap. Germline CDR1 reads SGHAT; CDR2 reads FQNNGV. This CDR3 spans 16 amino acids. This CDR3 is CASSYRGGESTDTQYF. DNA for the CDR3: TGTGCCAGCAGCTACCGTGGCGGGGAGAGCACAGATACGCAGTATTTT.

This clonotype was counted at least ten times. The chain joins TRBV27 to TRBJ1-2; D is unresolved. V was clipped by 3 bases and J by 4 bases, with 15 bases between them. The CDR3 runs to 15 residues. Germline V lookup: CDR1 MNHEY, CDR2 SMNVEV (reference sequence). CDR3 region: CASSLGSVPSYGYTF. Written as DNA, the CDR3 is TGTGCCAGCAGTTTGGGGAGTGTCCCGTCCTATGGCTACACCTTC.

This clonotype was observed a few times. J is TRBJ1-4 and V is TRBV12-2; TRBD1, the D gene given by the table, was not confirmed from the DNA. TRBV12-2 is a pseudogene segment. The CDR3 has 20 amino acids. Written as DNA, the CDR3 is TGTGCAAGTCGCCTAAGTCCCACGGGGACAGGGGGCGTATCCGGTGAAAAACTGTTTTTT. It yields the protein CASRLSPTGTGGVSGEKLFF.

This chain links TRBV19 with TRBJ2-5, with 10 bases identical to TRBD2. From germline, CDR1 is LNHDA and CDR2 SQIVND (reference sequence). The CDR3 runs to 14 residues. Trimming took 4 bases from V and 7 from J; bases not matched to a gene: 6. As DNA, the CDR3 is TGTGCCAGTAGTAACCCTAGCGGGAGAGGGACCCAGTACTTC. This encodes CASSNPSGRGTQYF.

V is TRBV6-6 and J is TRBJ1-4; D is unresolved. This CDR3 is built from 12 residues. CDR1 is MNHNY and CDR2 is SVGAGI in the germline V gene (reference sequence). In DNA form, the CDR3 reads TGTGCTGGAGGGCCGGTTCGGGAAAAACTGTTTTTT. Protein sequence: CAGGPVREKLFF.

The chain employs TRBV9 and TRBJ1-3; 8 nucleotides match TRBD1. This CDR3 contains 16 residues. V lost 0 bases and J lost 4; bases outside the gene matches: 6. The V gene's germline CDR1 is SGDLS and CDR2 YYNGEE. The CDR3 protein is CASSVAQGAEGNTIYF. Here the CDR3 DNA reads TGTGCCAGCAGCGTAGCTCAGGGGGCAGAAGGAAACACCATATATTTT. The whole variable domain, filled in from reference TRBV9 and TRBJ1-3, reads DSGVTQTPKHLITATGQRVTLRCSPRSGDLSVYWYQQSLDQGLQFLIQYYNGEERAKGNILERFSAQQFPDLHSELNLSSLELGDSALYFCASSVAQGAEGNTIYFGEGSWLTVV.

This clonotype was seen ten or more times. The rearrangement links TRBV29-1 to TRBJ2-1; no clear D. The germline V gene encodes CDR1 SQVTM and CDR2 ANQGSEA. The CDR3 has 12 residues. V was cut by 7 bases and J by 0 bases, with 7 bases left in between. The CDR3 DNA follows: TGCAGCGCGGCCCCCTCCTACAATGAGCAGTTCTTC. As protein: CSAAPSYNEQFF.

This clonotype was recorded many times. The genes are TRBV27 and TRBJ2-5, with TRBD2 matching 9 bases. Germline V gene sequence: CDR1 MNHEY, CDR2 SMNVEV (reference sequence). CDR3 length equals 15 residues. The V and J ends lost 6 bases and 4 bases, in that order; junction bases with no gene match: 9. In DNA form, the CDR3 reads TGTGCCAGCAGGAAAAGCGGGGGGAAGGCAGAGACCCAGTACTTC. Translation: CASRKSGGKAETQYF.

This clonotype has more than one count but fewer than ten. The chain links TRBV25-1 to TRBJ2-7, with no clear D. Trimming left V 1 base short and J 3 bases short, with 10 bases between. This CDR3 is 14 amino acids long. Germline CDR1 is MGHDK and CDR2 is SYGVNS. The CDR3 bases are TGTGCCAGCAGTGAATTCGGGTTCGGCTACGAGCAGTACTTC. This encodes CASSEFGFGYEQYF.

The gene calls are TRBV3-1 and TRBJ2-5; the match to TRBD2 covers 8 bases. V was clipped by 1 base and J by 3 bases; unmatched bases: 7. Germline V lookup: CDR1 LGHDT, CDR2 YNNKEL (reference sequence). CDR3 length: 16 residues. CDR3 region: CASSQGRSGREETQYF. Here the CDR3 DNA reads TGTGCCAGCAGCCAAGGTCGGAGCGGGAGAGAAGAGACCCAGTACTTC.

The chain recombines TRBV18 with TRBJ1-2; a possible D gene is TRBD1 (5 bases). CDR1 and CDR2 from the germline V gene are KGHSH and LQKENI. The length of the CDR3 is 14 residues. Trimming took 0 bases from V and 6 from J, leaving 11 bases between them. The CDR3 DNA is TGTGCCAGCTCACCACCGTCGGGGACTCATGGCTACACCTTC. This gives the protein CASSPPSGTHGYTF.

V usage is TRBV11-2 and J usage is TRBJ2-5; 13 nucleotides agree with TRBD2. J gave up 7 bases and V 2 bases, and 7 bases lay outside the gene matches. There are 16 residues in the CDR3. CDR1 and CDR2 (germline): SGHAT, FQNNGV. CDR3: CASSLLLAGGLGTQYF. The CDR3 bases are TGTGCCAGCAGCTTATTACTAGCGGGAGGGCTTGGGACCCAGTACTTC.